This T cell receptor (beta chain) was sequenced for a study of blood T cell repertoires in COVID-19. Study details: Collection of acute and convalescent COVID-19 samples took place in the United States, Italy and Spain. In each case, the material was cDNA or gDNA derived from T cells, B-cell-depleted T cells, or PBMCs.

Under the authors' procedure: Amplification of reference gene primers provided the estimated nucleated cell counts. Sequenced by immunoSEQ multiplex PCR; TCRdb stores in-frame clones only, minus some. Clonal size and the V and J genes are those of that table, whereas D and trimming came from the DNA. The sample holds some 270,000 clones, approximately 83% seen once. The sample was peripheral blood. The TCR originated in a woman in her 70s with acute or convalescent COVID-19.

The CDR3 coding sequence is TGTGCCAGCAGCTTGCACAGGATAGCAAACACCATATATTTT. It yields the protein CASSLHRIANTIYF. V gene TRBV5-5 combines with J gene TRBJ1-3, with D possibly TRBD1 on 5 matching bases. Deletions cut 1 base from V and 6 bases from J, with 11 bases between. Germline CDR1 is SGHKS and CDR2 is YYEKEE (reference sequence). The CDR3 has 14 amino acids.